This TCR beta chain derives from a study of T cell responses to AZD1222 COVID-19 vaccine. This CDR3 has 15 residues. The germline gives CDR1 MNHEY, CDR2 SMNVEV (reference sequence). Trimming at V came to 0 bases and at J to 4 bases, leaving 5 bases not matched to a gene. Study-wide results and caveats: The donors showed a predominance of white British ancestry and of females, with possible underestimation of clonal diversity.

Measured with immunoSEQ multiplex PCR; TCRdb has only the in-frame clones, and not every one. The sample includes 52,000 or so clones, about 85% of them seen just once. In regard to this clone: Its specificity is unknown.

V gene TRBV27 combines with J gene TRBJ1-2; 7 bases align to TRBD1. The origin of this receptor is an adult in good health. The sample consisted of peripheral blood, taken on day 0 of MenACWY control vaccination. CDR3 protein: CASSLSPGGIYGYTF. In nucleotides, the CDR3 is TGTGCCAGCAGTTTATCTCCAGGGGGGATCTATGGCTACACCTTC.